These 3 T cell receptor beta chains came from one sample sequenced in a study of beta chain features in type 1 diabetes. Investigators reverse transcribed all isolated RNA, so they sequenced expressed TCRB transcripts. Sequencing used immunoSEQ multiplex PCR; TCRdb keeps in-frame clones, though not all of them. Of hundreds of thousands of clones listed, approximately 11% are singletons. The sequenced sample consisted of naive CD4+ T cells from blood. These receptors all come from a woman aged 25-40 years in good health.

The J gene is TRBJ2-1, the V gene TRBV7-9; D ambiguous. The germline V gene encodes CDR1 SEHNR and CDR2 FQNEAQ (reference sequence). With 5 bases removed from V and 8 bases from J, the gap between germline ends came to 22 bases. This CDR3 is built from 16 residues. This chain's CDR3 is CASSLGLVSFSDEQFF. CDR3 sequence (DNA): TGTGCCAGCAGCCTAGGCCTGGTCTCCTTCAGTGATGAGCAGTTCTTC.

This clone came up a few times. The chain uses TRBV23-1 and TRBJ2-3; 14 nucleotides agree with TRBD2. TRBV23-1 is placed among ORFs of uncertain function. J lost 1 base, V lost 2 bases, and 20 bases had no gene match. This CDR3 comprises 23 residues. CDR3 sequence reads: CASSQEESCPCPGLAGGTDTQYF. The CDR3 DNA is TGCGCCAGCAGTCAAGAAGAGTCGTGTCCCTGCCCGGGACTAGCGGGAGGCACAGATACGCAGTATTTT.

This clone has just a few counts. This chain joins TRBV28 and TRBJ2-1; 7 bases are shared with TRBD2. This CDR3 has 16 residues. Germline V CDR1 and CDR2: MDHEN, SYDVKM. V dropped 5 bases and J dropped 3; count of bases not matched to a gene: 10. CDR3 DNA sequence: TGTGCCAGCAGTCCCTTTGGGGGAGGGCTCTACAATGAGCAGTTCTTC. Translating it yields CASSPFGGGLYNEQFF.